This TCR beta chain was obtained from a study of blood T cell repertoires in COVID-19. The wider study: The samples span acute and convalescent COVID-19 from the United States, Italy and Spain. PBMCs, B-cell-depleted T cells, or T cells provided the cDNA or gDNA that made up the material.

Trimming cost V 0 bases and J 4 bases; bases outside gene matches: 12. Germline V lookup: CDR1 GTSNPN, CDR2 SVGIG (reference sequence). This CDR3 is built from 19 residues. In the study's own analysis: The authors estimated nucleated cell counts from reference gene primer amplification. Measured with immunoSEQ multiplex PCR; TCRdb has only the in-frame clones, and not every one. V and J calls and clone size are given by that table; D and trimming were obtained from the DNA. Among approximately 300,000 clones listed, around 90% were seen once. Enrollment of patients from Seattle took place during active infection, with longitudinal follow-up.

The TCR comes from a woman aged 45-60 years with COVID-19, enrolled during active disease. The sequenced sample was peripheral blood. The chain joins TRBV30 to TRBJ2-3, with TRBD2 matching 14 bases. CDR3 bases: TGTGCCTGGAGTGTATCCCGGACTAGCGGGAGGTCTTGGGCAGATACGCAGTATTTT. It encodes CAWSVSRTSGRSWADTQYF.